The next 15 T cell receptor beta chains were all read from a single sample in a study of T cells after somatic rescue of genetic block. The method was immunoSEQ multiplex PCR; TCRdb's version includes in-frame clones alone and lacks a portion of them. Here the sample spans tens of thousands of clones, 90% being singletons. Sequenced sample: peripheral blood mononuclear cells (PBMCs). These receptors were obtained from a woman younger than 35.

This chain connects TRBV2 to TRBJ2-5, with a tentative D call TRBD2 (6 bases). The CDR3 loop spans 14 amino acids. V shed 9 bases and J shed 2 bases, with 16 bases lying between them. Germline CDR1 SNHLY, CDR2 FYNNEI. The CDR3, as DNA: TGTGCCAGTTTGCCGGGAGAGAAACAAGAGACCCAGTACTTC. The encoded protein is CASLPGEKQETQYF.

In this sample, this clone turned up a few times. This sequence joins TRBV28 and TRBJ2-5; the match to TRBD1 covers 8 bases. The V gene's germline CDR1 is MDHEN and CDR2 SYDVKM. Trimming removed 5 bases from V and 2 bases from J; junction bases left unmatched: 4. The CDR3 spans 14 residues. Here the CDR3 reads CASSPTGGQETQYF. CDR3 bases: TGTGCCAGCAGTCCCACAGGGGGGCAAGAGACCCAGTACTTC.

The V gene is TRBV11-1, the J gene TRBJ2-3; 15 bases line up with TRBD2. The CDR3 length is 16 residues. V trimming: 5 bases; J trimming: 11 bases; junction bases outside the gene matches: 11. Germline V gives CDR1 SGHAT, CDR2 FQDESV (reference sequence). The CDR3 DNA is TGTGCCAGCAGCAAAGGACTAGCGGGAGGGGCGTCGGTGCAGTATTTT. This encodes CASSKGLAGGASVQYF.

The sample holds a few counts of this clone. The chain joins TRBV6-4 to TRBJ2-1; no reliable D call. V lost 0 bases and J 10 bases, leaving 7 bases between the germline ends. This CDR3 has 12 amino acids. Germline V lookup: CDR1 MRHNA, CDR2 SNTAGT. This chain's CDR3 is CASSDSVGEQFF. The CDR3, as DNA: TGTGCCAGCAGTGACTCAGTAGGGGAGCAGTTCTTC.

The DNA for the CDR3 is TGTGCCAGCAGCCTAGGTGCGGGGCTTGCAGAAGCTTTCTTT. It translates to CASSLGAGLAEAFF. The genes are TRBV6-5 and TRBJ1-1, with a tentative D call TRBD1 (5 bases). CDR1 and CDR2 (germline): MNHEY, SVGAGI. V was trimmed by 6 bases and J by 8 bases, leaving 19 bases between them. This CDR3 spans 14 amino acids.

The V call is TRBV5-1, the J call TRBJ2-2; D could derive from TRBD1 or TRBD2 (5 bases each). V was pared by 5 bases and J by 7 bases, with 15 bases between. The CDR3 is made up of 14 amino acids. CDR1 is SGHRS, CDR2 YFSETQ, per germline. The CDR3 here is CASSPRGSNGELFF. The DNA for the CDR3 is TGCGCCAGCAGTCCCCGGGGCAGTAACGGGGAGCTGTTTTTT.

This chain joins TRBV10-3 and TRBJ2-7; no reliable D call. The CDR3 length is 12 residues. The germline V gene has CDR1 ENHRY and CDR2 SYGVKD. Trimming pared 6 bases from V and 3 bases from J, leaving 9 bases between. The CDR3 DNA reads TGTGCCATCAGGGGCGAACACTACGAGCAGTACTTC. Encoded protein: CAIRGEHYEQYF.

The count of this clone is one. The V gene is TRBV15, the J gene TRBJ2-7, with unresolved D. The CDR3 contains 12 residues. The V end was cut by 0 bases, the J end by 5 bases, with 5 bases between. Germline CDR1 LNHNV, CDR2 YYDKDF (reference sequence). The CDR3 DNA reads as TGTGCCACCAGCAGAGACTGGAACGAGCAGTACTTC. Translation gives CATSRDWNEQYF.

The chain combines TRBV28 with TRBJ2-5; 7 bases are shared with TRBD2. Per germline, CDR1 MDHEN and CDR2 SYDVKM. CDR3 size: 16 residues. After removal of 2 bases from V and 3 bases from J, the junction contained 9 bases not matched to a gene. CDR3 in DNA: TGTGCCAGCAGTTTACAAAGGACTAGTTTCGAAGAGACCCAGTACTTC. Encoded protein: CASSLQRTSFEETQYF.

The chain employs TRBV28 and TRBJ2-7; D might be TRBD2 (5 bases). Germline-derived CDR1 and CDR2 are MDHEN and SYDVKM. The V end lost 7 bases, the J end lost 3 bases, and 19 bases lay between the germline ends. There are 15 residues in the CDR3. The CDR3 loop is CASTSPGLESYEQYF. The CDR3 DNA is TGTGCCAGCACCTCCCCCGGACTCGAAAGCTACGAGCAGTACTTC.

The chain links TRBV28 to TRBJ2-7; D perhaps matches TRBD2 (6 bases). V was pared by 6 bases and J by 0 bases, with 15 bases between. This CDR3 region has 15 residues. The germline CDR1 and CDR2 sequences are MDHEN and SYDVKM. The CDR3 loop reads CASSLGGGTSYEQYF. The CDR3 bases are TGTGCCAGCAGCTTGGGTGGGGGGACCTCCTACGAGCAGTACTTC.

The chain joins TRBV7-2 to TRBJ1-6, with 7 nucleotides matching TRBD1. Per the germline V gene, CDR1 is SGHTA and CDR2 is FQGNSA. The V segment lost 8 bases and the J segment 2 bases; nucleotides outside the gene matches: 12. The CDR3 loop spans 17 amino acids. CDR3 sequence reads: CASASPPTGTYNSPLHF. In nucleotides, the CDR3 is TGTGCCAGCGCTTCACCTCCGACAGGGACCTATAATTCACCCCTCCACTTT.

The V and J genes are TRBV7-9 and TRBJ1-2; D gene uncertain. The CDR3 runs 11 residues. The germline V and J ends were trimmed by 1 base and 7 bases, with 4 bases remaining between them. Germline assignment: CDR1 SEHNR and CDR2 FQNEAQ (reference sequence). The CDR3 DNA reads TGTGCCAGCAGCTTAGAGGGTGGCTACACCTTC. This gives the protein CASSLEGGYTF. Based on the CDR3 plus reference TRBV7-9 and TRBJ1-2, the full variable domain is DTGVSQNPRHKITKRGQNVTFRCDPISEHNRLYWYRQTLGQGPEFLTYFQNEAQLEKSRLLSDRFSAERPKGSFSTLEIQRTEQGDSAMYLCASSLEGGYTFGSGTRLTVV.

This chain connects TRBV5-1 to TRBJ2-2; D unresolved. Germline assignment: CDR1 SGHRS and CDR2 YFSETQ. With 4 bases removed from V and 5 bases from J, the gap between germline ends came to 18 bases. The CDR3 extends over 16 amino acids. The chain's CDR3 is CASSPESRPTTGELFF. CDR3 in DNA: TGCGCCAGCAGCCCCGAGTCACGGCCAACGACCGGGGAGCTGTTTTTT.

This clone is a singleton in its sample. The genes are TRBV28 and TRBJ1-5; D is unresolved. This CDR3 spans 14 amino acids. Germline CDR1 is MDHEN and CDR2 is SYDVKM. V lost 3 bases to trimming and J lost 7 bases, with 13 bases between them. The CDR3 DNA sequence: TGTGCCAGCAGTTTGGTATATGGTCAACAGCCCCAGCATTTT. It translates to CASSLVYGQQPQHF.